The 26 T cell receptor beta chains in this list originate from one sample, sequenced in a study of blood T cell repertoires in COVID-19. Profiled with immunoSEQ multiplex PCR; TCRdb holds only in-frame clones, not every one. Altogether roughly 130,000 clones are present, 86% being singletons, with the ten largest covering around 2.3%. Sequencing was done on a sample of PBMCs or T cells enriched from blood (not recorded which). These receptors were obtained from a woman aged 45-65 years who had recovered from COVID-19.

The chain links TRBV7-3 to TRBJ2-2; 8 bases line up with TRBD1. Trimming cost V 5 bases and J 3 bases; bases outside gene matches: 8. Per the germline V gene, CDR1 is SGHTA and CDR2 is FQGTGA. The CDR3 contains 16 residues. In DNA form, the CDR3 reads TGTGCCAGCAGCCCTCATGACAGGGGATACACCGGGGAGCTGTTTTTT. Translated: CASSPHDRGYTGELFF.

This rearrangement joins TRBV29-1 to TRBJ1-5; 9 bases are a match to TRBD1. The CDR3 is 15 amino acids. Germline V gene data show CDR1 as SQVTM and CDR2 as ANQGSEA. With 6 bases clipped from V and 1 base from J, the junction kept 7 bases outside the gene matches. CDR3 amino acids: CSVSTGGASNQPQHF. CDR3 nucleotide sequence: TGCAGCGTCTCCACAGGGGGCGCGAGCAATCAGCCCCAGCATTTT.

This chain joins TRBV7-2 and TRBJ1-1; 7 bases agree with TRBD1. The CDR3 totals 13 residues. Germline V gives CDR1 SGHTA, CDR2 FQGNSA. The junction had 10 bases not matched to a gene; V was cut back by 10 bases and J by 5 bases. The DNA of the CDR3 is TGTGCCATCAAACAGGGGATGTCGACTGAAGCTTTCTTT. This codes for CAIKQGMSTEAFF.

This chain uses TRBV30 with TRBJ2-7, with 9 bases aligning to TRBD1. After removal of 3 bases from V and 4 bases from J, the junction contained 7 bases not matched to a gene. The CDR3 sequence is 14 residues long. Germline values: CDR1 GTSNPN, CDR2 SVGIG (reference sequence). The CDR3 region has the DNA TGTGCCTGGAGCGTTGGGACAGGGTGGTACGAGCAGTACTTC. Translated, it gives CAWSVGTGWYEQYF.

The chain recombines TRBV6-2 or TRBV6-3 with TRBJ1-5; 8 positions agree with TRBD1. Germline V gene data show CDR1 as MNHEY and CDR2 as SVGEGT. There are 15 residues in the CDR3. With V trimmed by 5 bases and J by 9 bases, 12 bases remained unmatched. The CDR3, as DNA: TGTGCCAGCAGTGACGGACAGGGCGTGACTTGGCCCCAGCATTTT. Its protein is CASSDGQGVTWPQHF.

This clone was detected only once. The chain links TRBV7-8 to TRBJ2-3; TRBD2 matches at 9 bases. This CDR3 region has 16 residues. Germline-derived CDR1 and CDR2 are SGHVS and FQNEAQ. V gave up 5 bases and J gave up 6 bases; unmatched junction bases: 12. The CDR3 reads CASSLGVAGDLDTQYF. The CDR3 nucleotides read TGTGCCAGCAGCCTCGGTGTAGCGGGGGATTTGGATACGCAGTATTTT.

This clone appeared once. This rearrangement joins TRBV3-1 (or the pseudogene TRBV3-2) to TRBJ1-1, with D hard to call. Trimming pared 4 bases from V and 6 bases from J, leaving 21 bases between. Germline assignment: CDR1 LGHDT and CDR2 YNNKEL (reference sequence). CDR3 length equals 16 residues. CDR3 nucleotide sequence: TGTGCCAGCAGCCGAGGGCTCACGGGCGCCTTGGCTGAAGCTTTCTTT. It is translated as CASSRGLTGALAEAFF.

This clone showed up just once. The V call is TRBV19, the J call TRBJ1-5; 9 bases are shared with TRBD1. V shed 7 bases, J shed 7 bases, and the junction held 11 bases outside the gene matches. This CDR3 region has 15 residues. CDR1 LNHDA and CDR2 SQIVND come from the germline V gene (reference sequence). CDR3: CASTSDRGGSQPQHF. In DNA, the CDR3 is TGTGCCAGTACCTCCGACAGGGGGGGAAGCCAGCCCCAGCATTTT.

J is TRBJ2-1 and V is TRBV7-2; 10 positions match TRBD2. Germline loops: CDR1 SGHTA, CDR2 FQGNSA. V lost 1 base and J lost 12; bases outside the gene matches: 9. The length of the CDR3 is 15 residues. The CDR3 sequence: CASSLVSGTSVRQFF. CDR3 DNA sequence: TGTGCCAGCAGCTTAGTGTCAGGGACTAGCGTAAGGCAGTTCTTC.

This rearrangement joins TRBV7-2 to TRBJ2-7; the match to TRBD1 covers 7 bases. This CDR3 comprises 14 residues. Germline-derived CDR1 and CDR2 are SGHTA and FQGNSA. V dropped 5 bases and J dropped 2; count of bases not matched to a gene: 6. The DNA for the CDR3 is TGTGCCAGCAGCCTCCCGGGACAGACCTACGAGCAGTACTTC. Protein: CASSLPGQTYEQYF.

V is TRBV6-5 and J is TRBJ2-5, with 12 bases fitting TRBD2. Germline V gene lookup returns CDR1 MNHEY and CDR2 SVGAGI. CDR3 length equals 15 residues. V was pared by 6 bases and J by 4 bases, with 6 bases of the junction left unmatched. CDR3 DNA: TGTGCCAGCAGCTCCCTAGCGGGGGGGCTAGAGACCCAGTACTTC. It encodes CASSSLAGGLETQYF.

The V gene is TRBV9, the J gene TRBJ2-1, with 11 bases identical to TRBD2. There are 16 residues in the CDR3. Looked up from germline, CDR1 is SGDLS and CDR2 is YYNGEE. V shed 2 bases and J 3 bases; nucleotides not matched to a gene: 4. This chain's CDR3 is CASSVLAGGVYNEQFF. The CDR3 DNA sequence: TGTGCCAGCAGCGTTCTAGCGGGGGGCGTCTACAATGAGCAGTTCTTC. Full variable domain (missing parts from reference TRBV9 and TRBJ2-1): DSGVTQTPKHLITATGQRVTLRCSPRSGDLSVYWYQQSLDQGLQFLIQYYNGEERAKGNILERFSAQQFPDLHSELNLSSLELGDSALYFCASSVLAGGVYNEQFFGPGTRLTVL.

The V call is TRBV6-5, the J call TRBJ1-2, with 12 bases lining up with TRBD1. This CDR3 contains 14 residues. The trim removed 4 bases at V and 7 bases at J, leaving 4 bases unmatched. Germline V gene sequence: CDR1 MNHEY, CDR2 SVGAGI. CDR3 sequence (DNA): TGTGCCAGCAGTTTGGGACAGGGGGCCGGTGGCTACACCTTC. Its translation is CASSLGQGAGGYTF.

The gene calls are TRBV2 and TRBJ1-5, with D possibly TRBD1 on 5 matching bases. The CDR3 contains 16 residues. V was cut by 4 bases and J by 1 base, with 14 bases left in between. Per the germline V gene, CDR1 is SNHLY and CDR2 is FYNNEI. The CDR3 DNA reads TGTGCCAGCAGTGGAGGAGGGGTTGGGAGCAATCAGCCCCAGCATTTT. Translated, it gives CASSGGGVGSNQPQHF.

In DNA form, the CDR3 reads TGTGCCAGCAGCCCCGGACAGAACCCCGTCGAGCAGTACTTC. Amino acids: CASSPGQNPVEQYF. J is TRBJ2-7 and V is TRBV7-9; the D gene is possibly TRBD1 (6 bases). Germline CDR1 is SEHNR and CDR2 is FQNEAQ (reference sequence). With 5 bases removed from V and 6 bases from J, the gap between germline ends came to 17 bases. This CDR3 is 14 amino acids long.

The chain joins TRBV29-1 to TRBJ2-5; TRBD2 aligns across 10 bases. The CDR3 totals 14 residues. J was trimmed by 7 bases and V by 2 bases; bases with no gene match: 7. Germline V gene data show CDR1 as SQVTM and CDR2 as ANQGSEA. The CDR3 nucleotides are TGCAGCGTTGAAACTAGCGGGGCGAAGGGGACCCAGTACTTC. As protein: CSVETSGAKGTQYF. The whole variable domain, remainder taken from reference TRBV29-1 and TRBJ2-5, is SAVISQKPSRDICQRGTSLTIQCQVDSQVTMMFWYRQQPGQSLTLIATANQGSEATYESGFVIDKFPISRPNLTFSTLTVSNMSPEDSSIYLCSVETSGAKGTQYFGPGTRLLVL.

The V call is TRBV3-1 (or the pseudogene TRBV3-2), the J call TRBJ1-2; TRBD1 might be the D (6 bases). The V end lost 4 bases, the J end lost 0 bases, and 12 bases lay between the germline ends. This CDR3 region has 15 residues. The germline V gene encodes CDR1 LGHDT and CDR2 YNNKEL (reference sequence). Written as DNA, the CDR3 is TGTGCCAGCAGCCGCTCGGGGGGCTCTAACTATGGCTACACCTTC. Translating gives CASSRSGGSNYGYTF.

This clone was seen more than once but under ten times. V is TRBV29-1 and J is TRBJ1-2, with D uncertain. CDR3 length equals 14 residues. With 3 bases removed from V and 4 bases from J, the gap between germline ends came to 15 bases. Germline values: CDR1 SQVTM, CDR2 ANQGSEA. The CDR3 DNA reads TGCAGCGTTGATGGCGCAGGCCCCTTCTATGGCTACACCTTC. Its translation: CSVDGAGPFYGYTF. The full variable domain, with the rest looked up from reference TRBV29-1 and TRBJ1-2, is SAVISQKPSRDICQRGTSLTIQCQVDSQVTMMFWYRQQPGQSLTLIATANQGSEATYESGFVIDKFPISRPNLTFSTLTVSNMSPEDSSIYLCSVDGAGPFYGYTFGSGTRLTVV.

The chain is built from TRBV11-2 and TRBJ1-1; possibly TRBD1 for D (6 bases). V gave up 0 bases and J gave up 0 bases, with 14 bases separating them. The germline gives CDR1 SGHAT, CDR2 FQNNGV. CDR3 length: 17 amino acids. The CDR3 region is CASSLDLQGKMNTEAFF. In nucleotides, the CDR3 is TGTGCCAGCAGCTTAGATCTGCAGGGGAAAATGAACACTGAAGCTTTCTTT. Together with reference TRBV11-2 and TRBJ1-1, the CDR3 gives the full variable domain: EAGVAQSPRYKIIEKRQSVAFWCNPISGHATLYWYQQILGQGPKLLIQFQNNGVVDDSQLPKDRFSAERLKGVDSTLKIQPAKLEDSAVYLCASSLDLQGKMNTEAFFGQGTRLTVV.

V is TRBV4-1 and J is TRBJ1-3; D gene uncertain. The germline CDR1 and CDR2 sequences are MGHRA and YSYEKL. V lost 0 bases and J lost 0, with 15 bases in between. There are 18 residues in the CDR3. CDR3 protein: CASSQDSGHLDSGNTIYF. CDR3 nucleotides: TGCGCCAGCAGCCAAGATTCTGGGCATCTTGACTCTGGAAACACCATATATTTT.

V and J are TRBV5-6 and TRBJ1-6; 7 bases map to TRBD1. Looked up from germline, CDR1 is SGHDT and CDR2 is YYEEEE. The CDR3 consists of 17 residues. After removal of 3 bases from V and 7 bases from J, the junction contained 13 bases not matched to a gene. This CDR3 is CASSWRTTGARNSPLHF. Written as DNA, the CDR3 is TGTGCCAGCAGCTGGAGGACCACAGGGGCGCGGAATTCACCCCTCCACTTT.

This clone came up a few times. The rearrangement links TRBV6-2 or TRBV6-3 to TRBJ1-5; 7 nucleotides align to TRBD1. The CDR3 loop spans 15 amino acids. The germline V gene has CDR1 MNHEY and CDR2 SVGEGT. The V segment lost 4 bases and the J segment 3 bases; nucleotides outside the gene matches: 6. The CDR3 loop reads CASSFGQEVNQPQHF. The CDR3 DNA reads TGTGCCAGCAGTTTTGGACAGGAAGTCAATCAGCCCCAGCATTTT.

The rearrangement links TRBV18 to TRBJ1-2; D may be TRBD1 (6 bases). Trimming took 2 bases from V and 0 from J, leaving 10 bases between them. Germline-derived CDR1 and CDR2 are KGHSH and LQKENI. The CDR3 is 15 residues long. CDR3 sequence (DNA): TGTGCCAGCTCACCAGGGACAACGGCTAACTATGGCTACACCTTC. This sequence encodes CASSPGTTANYGYTF.

The chain recombines TRBV7-9 with TRBJ2-7, with a tentative D call TRBD2 (6 bases). The CDR3 runs to 14 residues. The V gene's germline CDR1 is SEHNR and CDR2 FQNEAQ (reference sequence). The V end was cut by 7 bases, the J end by 3 bases, with 16 bases between. The CDR3: CASNQGGRNYEQYF. CDR3 DNA: TGTGCCAGCAACCAAGGAGGGAGAAACTACGAGCAGTACTTC. Drawing the rest from reference TRBV7-9 and TRBJ2-7, the complete variable domain is DTGVSQNPRHKITKRGQNVTFRCDPISEHNRLYWYRQTLGQGPEFLTYFQNEAQLEKSRLLSDRFSAERPKGSFSTLEIQRTEQGDSAMYLCASNQGGRNYEQYFGPGTRLTVT.

This CDR3 is CAWSVGGVNTEAFF. The CDR3 nucleotides are TGTGCCTGGAGTGTAGGAGGAGTAAACACTGAAGCTTTCTTT. This sequence joins TRBV30 and TRBJ1-1, with unresolved D. Germline loops: CDR1 GTSNPN, CDR2 SVGIG (reference sequence). The V gene lost 0 bases and the J gene lost 2 bases, with 10 bases spanning the gap. The CDR3 extends over 14 amino acids. Looking up the rest from reference TRBV30 and TRBJ1-1 gives the full variable domain: SQTIHQWPATLVQPVGSPLSLECTVEGTSNPNLYWYRQAAGRGLQLLFYSVGIGQISSEVPQNLSASRPQDRQFILSSKKLLLSDSGFYLCAWSVGGVNTEAFFGQGTRLTVV.

This chain joins TRBV2 and TRBJ1-1; 8 bases line up with TRBD1. Germline CDR1 is SNHLY and CDR2 is FYNNEI. This CDR3 is 14 amino acids long. V was clipped by 7 bases and J by 4 bases; unmatched bases: 8. Written as DNA, the CDR3 is TGTGCCAGCAACCTGTACAGGGGGAGCACTGAAGCTTTCTTT. This gives the protein CASNLYRGSTEAFF. Full variable domain (missing parts from reference TRBV2 and TRBJ1-1): EPEVTQTPSHQVTQMGQEVILRCVPISNHLYFYWYRQILGQKVEFLVSFYNNEISEKSEIFDDQFSVERPDGSNFTLKIRSTKLEDSAMYFCASNLYRGSTEAFFGQGTRLTVV.